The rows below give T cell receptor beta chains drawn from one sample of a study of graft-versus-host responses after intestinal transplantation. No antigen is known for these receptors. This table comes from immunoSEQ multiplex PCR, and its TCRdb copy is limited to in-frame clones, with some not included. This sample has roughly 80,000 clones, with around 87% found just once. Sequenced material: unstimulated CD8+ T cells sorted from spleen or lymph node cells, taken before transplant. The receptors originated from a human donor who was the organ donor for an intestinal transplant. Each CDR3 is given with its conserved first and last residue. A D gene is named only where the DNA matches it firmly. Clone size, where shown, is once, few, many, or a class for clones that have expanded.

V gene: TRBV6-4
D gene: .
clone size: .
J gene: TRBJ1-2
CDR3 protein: CASSDSRDGLNYGYTF
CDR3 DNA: TGTGCCAGCAGTGACTCTCGGGACGGACTTAACTATGGCTACACCTTC

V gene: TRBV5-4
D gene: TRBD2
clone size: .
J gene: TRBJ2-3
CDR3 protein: CASSLAVIAGPSTDTQYF
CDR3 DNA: TGTGCCAGCAGCTTGGCCGTAATAGCGGGACCTAGCACAGATACGCAGTATTTT

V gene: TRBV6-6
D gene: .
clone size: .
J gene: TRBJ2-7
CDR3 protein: CASSYIGLDSYEQYF
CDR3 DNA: TGTGCCAGCAGTTATATTGGGCTTGACTCCTACGAGCAGTACTTC

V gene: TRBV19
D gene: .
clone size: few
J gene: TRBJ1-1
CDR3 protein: CASTALGTEAFF
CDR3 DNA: TGTGCCTCTACGGCGTTGGGCACTGAAGCTTTCTTT

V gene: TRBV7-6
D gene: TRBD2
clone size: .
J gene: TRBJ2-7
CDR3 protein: CASSSLGTSGGNEQYF
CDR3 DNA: TGTGCCAGCAGCTCCCTTGGGACTAGCGGGGGCAACGAGCAGTACTTC

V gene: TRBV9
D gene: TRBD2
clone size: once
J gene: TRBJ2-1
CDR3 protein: CASSVDSGGPNNEQFF
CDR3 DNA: TGTGCCAGCAGCGTTGATAGCGGGGGGCCGAACAATGAGCAGTTCTTC

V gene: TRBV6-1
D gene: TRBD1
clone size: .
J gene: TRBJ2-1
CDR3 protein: CASFGTGIHEQFF
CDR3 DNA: TGTGCCAGCTTCGGGACAGGGATCCATGAGCAGTTCTTC

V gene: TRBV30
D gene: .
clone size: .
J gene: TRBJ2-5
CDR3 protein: CAWSGPSGGVQETQYF
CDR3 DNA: TGTGCCTGGAGTGGCCCCTCGGGCGGGGTACAAGAGACCCAGTACTTC

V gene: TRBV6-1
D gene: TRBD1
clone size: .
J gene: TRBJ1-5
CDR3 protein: CASSWQGDQPQHF
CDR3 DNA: TGTGCCAGCAGTTGGCAGGGGGATCAGCCCCAGCATTTT

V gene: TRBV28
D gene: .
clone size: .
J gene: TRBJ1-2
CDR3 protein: CASKEVGGIDGYTF
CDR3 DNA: TGTGCCAGCAAAGAGGTGGGGGGGATAGACGGCTACACCTTC

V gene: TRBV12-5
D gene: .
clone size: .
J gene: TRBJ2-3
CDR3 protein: CASVSRDGHTDTQYF
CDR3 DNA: TGTGCTAGTGTTTCACGGGACGGCCACACAGATACGCAGTATTTT

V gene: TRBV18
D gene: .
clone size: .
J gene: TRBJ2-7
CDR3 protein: CASSSGGNEQYF
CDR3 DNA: TGTGCCAGCTCGTCAGGGGGGAACGAGCAGTACTTC

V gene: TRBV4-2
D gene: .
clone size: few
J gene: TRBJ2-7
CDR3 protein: CASSQESTSSYEQYF
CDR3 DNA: TGTGCCAGCAGCCAAGAGTCCACTAGCTCCTACGAGCAGTACTTC

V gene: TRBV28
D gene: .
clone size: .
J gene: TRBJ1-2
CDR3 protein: CASSFGTPGYTF
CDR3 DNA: TGTGCCAGCAGTTTTGGGACACCTGGCTACACCTTC

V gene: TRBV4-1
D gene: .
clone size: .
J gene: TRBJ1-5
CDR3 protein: CASSQVGVGLSGNQPQHF
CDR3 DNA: TGCGCCAGCAGCCAAGTCGGGGTGGGACTGAGTGGCAATCAGCCCCAGCATTTT

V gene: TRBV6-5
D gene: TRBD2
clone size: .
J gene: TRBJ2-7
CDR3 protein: CASSYSQGGSYEQYF
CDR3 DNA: TGTGCCAGCAGTTACTCTCAGGGAGGGTCCTACGAGCAGTACTTC

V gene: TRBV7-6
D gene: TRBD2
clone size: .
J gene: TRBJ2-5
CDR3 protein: CASSLGGLAGARHPQETQYF
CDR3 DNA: TGTGCCAGCAGCTTAGGGGGACTAGCGGGGGCACGTCACCCCCAAGAGACCCAGTACTTC

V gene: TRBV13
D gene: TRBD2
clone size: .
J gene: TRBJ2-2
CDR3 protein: CASSLGQLAETNTGELFF
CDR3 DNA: TGTGCCAGCAGCTTAGGCCAACTAGCGGAAACGAACACCGGGGAGCTGTTTTTT

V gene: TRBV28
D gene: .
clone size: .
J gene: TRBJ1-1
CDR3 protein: CASSLTERDTEAFF
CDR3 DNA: TGTGCCAGCAGTTTAACAGAAAGGGACACTGAAGCTTTCTTT

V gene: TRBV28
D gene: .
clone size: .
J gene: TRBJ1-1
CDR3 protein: CASNFGGVNTEAFF
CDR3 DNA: TGTGCCAGCAATTTCGGGGGAGTGAACACTGAAGCTTTCTTT